The 29 T cell receptor beta chains below were found in one sample sequenced in a study of cytomegalovirus exposure and HLA in healthy donors. In the PCR, 60 Vbeta and 13 Jbeta primers were used. Sequencing used immunoSEQ multiplex PCR; TCRdb keeps in-frame clones, though not all of them. The data show around 97,000 clones, with around 73% seen just once and less than 4.5% held by the top ten. Sequenced material: PBMCs. The receptor set was obtained from a man aged 35 to 55 in good health and CMV-seronegative.

The rearrangement joins TRBV19 to TRBJ1-2; 7 bases agree with TRBD1. CDR3 length: 15 residues. The trim removed 7 bases at V and 1 base at J, leaving 9 bases unmatched. Germline CDR1 reads LNHDA; CDR2 reads SQIVND (reference sequence). The CDR3: CASNSRDRGNYGYTF. CDR3 coding DNA: TGTGCCAGTAATTCGCGGGACAGAGGTAACTATGGCTACACCTTC. Full variable domain (rest looked up from reference TRBV19 and TRBJ1-2): DGGITQSPKYLFRKEGQNVTLSCEQNLNHDAMYWYRQDPGQGLRLIYYSQIVNDFQKGDIAEGYSVSREKKESFPLTVTSAQKNPTAFYLCASNSRDRGNYGYTFGSGTRLTVV.

V is TRBV5-1 and J is TRBJ2-5; 7 bases match TRBD1. The CDR3 totals 14 residues. V was clipped by 2 bases and J by 5 bases; unmatched bases: 6. Germline CDR1 SGHRS, CDR2 YFSETQ. This CDR3 is CASSLATGVETQYF. The CDR3 DNA follows: TGCGCCAGCAGCTTAGCCACAGGGGTTGAGACCCAGTACTTC.

J is TRBJ2-5 and V is TRBV4-3, with 9 bases lining up with TRBD2. CDR3 length: 16 residues. The germline V gene has CDR1 LGHNA and CDR2 YSLEER. The trim removed 1 base at V and 5 bases at J, leaving 8 bases unmatched. The DNA for the CDR3 is TGCGCCAGCAGCCAAGCGCCAGCGGGGGGAGGCGAGACCCAGTACTTC. It specifies CASSQAPAGGGETQYF.

V is TRBV28 and J is TRBJ2-4, with 8 bases that match TRBD1. The CDR3 totals 16 residues. The trim removed 7 bases at V and 1 base at J, leaving 9 bases unmatched. Germline V CDR1 and CDR2: MDHEN, SYDVKM. CDR3 in amino acids: CASTLSTGVAKNIQYF. Here the CDR3 DNA reads TGTGCCAGCACCCTTTCGACAGGGGTGGCCAAAAACATTCAGTACTTC.

There are a few counts of this clone. The chain links TRBV27 to TRBJ2-1, with 8 nucleotides matching TRBD1. The CDR3 runs 15 residues. The germline V gene encodes CDR1 MNHEY and CDR2 SMNVEV (reference sequence). V was pared by 5 bases and J by 5 bases, with 8 bases of the junction left unmatched. In nucleotides, the CDR3 is TGTGCCAGCAGTACCTACCGGGACAGGAACAATGAGCAGTTCTTC. Its protein product is CASSTYRDRNNEQFF.

The V call is TRBV5-1, the J call TRBJ2-1; no clear D gene. The length of the CDR3 is 15 residues. CDR1 and CDR2 from the germline V gene are SGHRS and YFSETQ. V was trimmed by 2 bases and J by 6 bases, leaving 15 bases between them. The CDR3 sequence is CASSFLTNPVNEQFF. CDR3 DNA: TGCGCCAGCAGCTTCCTAACTAACCCGGTCAATGAGCAGTTCTTC.

The chain joins TRBV4-2 to TRBJ1-2; no clear D gene. The V gene lost 2 bases and the J gene lost 5 bases, with 9 bases spanning the gap. The CDR3 contains 13 residues. CDR1 and CDR2 from the germline V gene are LGHNA and YNFKEQ. The CDR3 nucleotides are TGTGCCAGCAGCCAAACATCTCAGTATGGCTACACCTTC. This codes for CASSQTSQYGYTF.

The chain links TRBV10-3 to TRBJ2-7, with 10 bases lining up with TRBD2. CDR1 and CDR2 from the germline V gene are ENHRY and SYGVKD. CDR3 size: 15 residues. With 0 bases clipped from V and 4 bases from J, the junction kept 3 bases outside the gene matches. The CDR3 DNA sequence: TGTGCCATCAGTGAGTCCCTAGCGGGAGATTACGAGCAGTACTTC. Translating gives CAISESLAGDYEQYF.

This chain links TRBV6-5 with TRBJ2-5; tentatively, D is TRBD2 (6 bases). The germline V gene encodes CDR1 MNHEY and CDR2 SVGAGI. This CDR3 has 13 residues. V lost 6 bases and J lost 5, with 13 bases in between. CDR3 loop: CASSNGLLETQYF. The DNA of the CDR3 is TGTGCCAGCAGCAACGGACTACTTGAGACCCAGTACTTC.

V is TRBV4-2 and J is TRBJ2-2; TRBD1 aligns across 7 bases. V was pared by 4 bases and J by 6 bases, with 11 bases of the junction left unmatched. The V gene's germline CDR1 is LGHNA and CDR2 YNFKEQ. The CDR3 loop spans 16 amino acids. CDR3 nucleotide sequence: TGTGCCAGCAGCCCCGGGACAGATGGAGGAGCCGGGGAGCTGTTTTTT. Translating it yields CASSPGTDGGAGELFF.

This clone was picked up a small number of times. At the DNA level, this CDR3 is encoded by other sequences in the same sample as well. CDR3 bases: TGCAGACCTTGCCAGGGGGAATCCTACGAGCAGTACTTC. Protein: CRPCQGESYEQYF. V usage is TRBV29-1 and J usage is TRBJ2-7; 7 bases agree with TRBD1. Per germline, CDR1 SQVTM and CDR2 ANQGSEA. There are 13 residues in the CDR3.

This rearrangement joins TRBV5-4 to TRBJ2-5, with 7 nucleotides matching TRBD2. Trimming took 5 bases from V and 5 from J; bases not matched to a gene: 15. The CDR3 covers 16 residues. The V gene's germline CDR1 is SGHNT and CDR2 YYREEE (reference sequence). The CDR3 spells CASSSIWSQGGETQYF. CDR3 nucleotide sequence: TGTGCCAGCAGTTCCATCTGGAGCCAGGGAGGGGAGACCCAGTACTTC.

The chain links TRBV21-1 to TRBJ2-5; the D call of TRBD1 is as the table states it, not checked on the DNA. TRBV21-1 is listed as a pseudogene. The CDR3 runs 12 residues. Here the CDR3 reads CATGGSEETQYF. For the CDR3, the DNA is TGTGCCACAGGGGGTTCAGAGGAGACCCAGTACTTC.

The table lists this clone with a count of one. V usage is TRBV6-5 and J usage is TRBJ2-2; no clear D. This CDR3 is 13 amino acids long. The ends were cut back, 2 bases at V and 7 bases at J, with 8 bases in the middle. Germline values: CDR1 MNHEY, CDR2 SVGAGI. The CDR3 loop reads CASSYRPGGELFF. The CDR3 DNA reads TGTGCCAGCAGTTACAGGCCGGGCGGGGAGCTGTTTTTT.

This clone came up once. CDR3 sequence (DNA): TGTGCCAGCAGCCCCGGGAGGGGGGCAGGTGATAATTCACCCCTCCACTTT. Its translation: CASSPGRGAGDNSPLHF. The chain couples TRBV9 to TRBJ1-6; a weak D match, TRBD1 (6 bases). This CDR3 has 17 residues. V gave up 4 bases and J gave up 5 bases, with 19 bases separating them. Germline V CDR1 and CDR2: SGDLS, YYNGEE. Together with reference TRBV9 and TRBJ1-6, the CDR3 gives the full variable domain: DSGVTQTPKHLITATGQRVTLRCSPRSGDLSVYWYQQSLDQGLQFLIQYYNGEERAKGNILERFSAQQFPDLHSELNLSSLELGDSALYFCASSPGRGAGDNSPLHFGNGTRLTVT.

The rearrangement links TRBV7-9 to TRBJ1-4; the match to TRBD1 covers 9 bases. This CDR3 is 14 amino acids long. J was trimmed by 5 bases and V by 4 bases; bases with no gene match: 2. The germline gives CDR1 SEHNR, CDR2 FQNEAQ (reference sequence). Here the CDR3 reads CASSSTGGNEKLFF. The CDR3 region has the DNA TGTGCCAGCAGCTCGACAGGGGGAAATGAAAAACTGTTTTTT. Supplemented by reference TRBV7-9 and TRBJ1-4, the full variable domain reads DTGVSQNPRHKITKRGQNVTFRCDPISEHNRLYWYRQTLGQGPEFLTYFQNEAQLEKSRLLSDRFSAERPKGSFSTLEIQRTEQGDSAMYLCASSSTGGNEKLFFGSGTQLSVL.

The chain is built from TRBV6-5 and TRBJ1-5; 7 nucleotides match TRBD1. Germline values: CDR1 MNHEY, CDR2 SVGAGI. The CDR3 extends over 14 amino acids. The trim removed 5 bases at V and 3 bases at J, leaving 4 bases unmatched. The CDR3 region is CASSPQGTNQPQHF. The DNA of the CDR3 is TGTGCCAGCAGTCCACAGGGGACCAATCAGCCCCAGCATTTT.

This clone appeared a few times. At one end, the junction sequence differs from germline, possibly due to a read error. CDR3 sequence reads: CASSWALNTEVFF. For the CDR3, the DNA is TGTGCCAGCAGCTGGGCCCTAAACACTGAAGTTTTCTTT. The chain employs TRBV5-6 and TRBJ1-1; no clear D gene. This CDR3 has 13 residues. Germline assignment: CDR1 SGHDT and CDR2 YYEEEE. Drawing the rest from reference TRBV5-6 and TRBJ1-1, the complete variable domain is DAGVTQSPTHLIKTRGQQVTLRCSPKSGHDTVSWYQQALGQGPQFIFQYYEEEERQRGNFPDRFSGHQFPNYSSELNVNALLLGDSALYLCASSWALNTEVFFGQGTRLTVV.

The chain is built from TRBV28 and TRBJ1-6; D may be TRBD1 (6 bases). V was pared by 10 bases and J by 8 bases, with 18 bases between. Germline CDR1 reads MDHEN; CDR2 reads SYDVKM. The CDR3 sequence is 14 residues long. This CDR3 reads CANARGGRDSPLHF. CDR3 in DNA: TGTGCCAATGCCAGGGGCGGAAGGGATTCACCCCTCCACTTT.

This clone occurred a few times. The chain joins TRBV7-6 to TRBJ2-2, with a tentative D call TRBD1 (6 bases). Germline V gene sequence: CDR1 SGHVS, CDR2 FNYEAQ. The CDR3 sequence is 16 residues long. The V and J ends lost 2 bases and 2 bases respectively, with 12 bases between them. The CDR3 sequence is CASSLHIRGNTGELFF. CDR3 nucleotides: TGTGCCAGCAGCTTACACATCAGGGGTAACACCGGGGAGCTGTTTTTT.

The V call is TRBV18, the J call TRBJ1-1, with 8 bases aligning to TRBD1. CDR3 size: 16 residues. The V segment lost 3 bases and the J segment 5 bases; nucleotides outside the gene matches: 11. Per the germline V gene, CDR1 is KGHSH and CDR2 is LQKENI. The CDR3, as DNA: TGTGCCAGCTCACCTGTGGGCAGGGGGCGTCCGACTGAAGCTTTCTTT. It codes for CASSPVGRGRPTEAFF.

The V gene is TRBV5-1, the J gene TRBJ2-7; TRBD1 matches 9 bases. The V segment lost 2 bases and the J segment 3 bases; nucleotides outside the gene matches: 3. The germline V gene encodes CDR1 SGHRS and CDR2 YFSETQ. The CDR3 totals 14 residues. Here the CDR3 DNA reads TGCGCCAGCAGCTTTTCGGGACAGGGCTACGAGCAGTACTTC. This sequence encodes CASSFSGQGYEQYF.

The chain joins TRBV19 to TRBJ1-1; D may be TRBD1 (5 bases). The CDR3 runs 13 residues. Germline V gene data show CDR1 as LNHDA and CDR2 as SQIVND (reference sequence). The ends were cut back, 3 bases at V and 2 bases at J, with 7 bases in the middle. This CDR3 reads CASSIQGNTEAFF. For the CDR3, the DNA is TGTGCCAGTAGTATCCAGGGTAACACTGAAGCTTTCTTT.

The J gene is TRBJ2-7, the V gene TRBV11-1; 9 bases are shared with TRBD1. The V segment lost 5 bases and the J segment 2 bases; nucleotides outside the gene matches: 7. The CDR3 covers 15 residues. Germline CDR1 SGHAT, CDR2 FQDESV (reference sequence). CDR3 residues: CASSPWGQGPYEQYF. DNA of the CDR3: TGTGCCAGCAGCCCTTGGGGACAGGGACCCTACGAGCAGTACTTC.

This clone appeared a few times. The rearrangement joins TRBV2 to TRBJ1-5; the match to TRBD1 covers 8 bases. The CDR3 is 15 residues long. Germline trimming cut 5 bases from V and 3 bases from J; bases unmatched to any gene: 6. From germline, CDR1 is SNHLY and CDR2 FYNNEI. CDR3 nucleotide sequence: TGTGCCAGCAGTTCCCAGACAGGGGTCAATCAGCCCCAGCATTTT. It specifies CASSSQTGVNQPQHF.

The rearrangement joins TRBV5-1 to TRBJ2-5, with D possibly being TRBD2 (6 bases). CDR3 length: 13 residues. The V end was cut by 0 bases, the J end by 4 bases, with 7 bases between. The germline V gene has CDR1 SGHRS and CDR2 YFSETQ. The CDR3 protein is CASSLGRGETQYF. CDR3 coding DNA: TGCGCCAGCAGCTTGGGGAGGGGAGAGACCCAGTACTTC.

This rearrangement joins TRBV5-6 to TRBJ1-1, with D unresolved. Germline V CDR1 and CDR2: SGHDT, YYEEEE. The CDR3 sequence is 14 residues long. V was clipped by 0 bases and J by 5 bases, with 11 bases between them. The CDR3 spells CASSLGTGRTEAFF. In DNA form, the CDR3 reads TGTGCCAGCAGCTTGGGAACGGGAAGGACTGAAGCTTTCTTT.

The chain employs TRBV7-2 and TRBJ2-7, with unresolved D. From germline, CDR1 is SGHTA and CDR2 FQGNSA. The V gene lost 5 bases and the J gene lost 5 bases, with 13 bases spanning the gap. This CDR3 region has 13 residues. The CDR3 sequence: CASSVRGGHEQYF. The CDR3 nucleotides are TGTGCCAGCAGCGTAAGAGGCGGTCACGAGCAGTACTTC.

The J gene is TRBJ2-2, the V gene TRBV4-1; perhaps TRBD1 as D (6 bases). This CDR3 spans 15 amino acids. Germline V CDR1 and CDR2: MGHRA, YSYEKL. Trimming removed 3 bases from V and 5 bases from J, with 13 bases in between. CDR3 sequence reads: CASSQGARGTGELFF. CDR3 nucleotide sequence: TGCGCCAGCAGCCAGGGGGCGAGAGGAACCGGGGAGCTGTTTTTT.